The rows below give T cell receptor beta chains drawn from one sample of a study of a mutant IDH1 vaccine in newly diagnosed glioma. Clones were read by immunoSEQ multiplex PCR, and TCRdb kept only the in-frame ones, dropping some. The sample carries roughly 46,000 clones, roughly 89% recorded once. Here the sequenced sample was PBMCs, taken from a glioma patient treated with radiotherapy, temozolomide or both. These TCRs come from a man in his forties or fifties with glioma. Both conserved end residues are part of each CDR3. Each record gives: J gene, V gene, D gene, clone size, CDR3 protein, CDR3 DNA. D genes are given only for firm matches. Part of the rows lack a size; the others show once, few, many or a class for expanded clones.

TRBJ1-1 TRBV5-4 . . CASSSGGTGTEAFF TGTGCCAGCAGCTCCGGGGGGACGGGCACTGAAGCTTTCTTT
TRBJ2-7 TRBV9 TRBD2 . CASSAQGTSGGKQYF TGTGCCAGCAGCGCCCAAGGGACTAGCGGAGGGAAGCAGTACTTC
TRBJ1-4 TRBV9 TRBD1 . CASSVGTGTSNEKLFF TGTGCCAGCAGCGTAGGGACAGGGACTTCTAATGAAAAACTGTTTTTT
TRBJ2-1 TRBV5-1 . . CASSLPEPTYNEQFF TGCGCCAGCAGCTTGCCAGAACCGACCTACAATGAGCAGTTCTTC
TRBJ1-1 TRBV19 TRBD1 . CASNPADGTENTEAFF TGTGCCAGTAACCCTGCGGACGGGACAGAGAACACTGAAGCTTTCTTT
TRBJ2-2 TRBV19 . . CASSISGVGTGELFF TGTGCCAGTAGTATCTCAGGGGTTGGCACCGGGGAGCTGTTTTTT
TRBJ2-7 TRBV29-1 TRBD1 once CSAGTEEPYEQYF TGCAGCGCAGGGACAGAGGAGCCCTACGAGCAGTACTTC
TRBJ2-1 TRBV4-2 . once CASSQEVWGTYNEQFF TGTGCCAGCAGCCAAGAGGTGTGGGGAACCTACAATGAGCAGTTCTTC
TRBJ2-7 TRBV14 . . CASSQERGALAYEQYF TGTGCCAGCAGCCAAGAAAGGGGGGCACTAGCCTACGAGCAGTACTTC
TRBJ2-5 TRBV28 . . CASSLWSAETQYF TGTGCCAGCAGTTTGTGGTCCGCTGAGACCCAGTACTTC
TRBJ1-2 TRBV4-2 . . CASSQNRVNGRGYTF TGTGCCAGCAGCCAGAACAGGGTGAATGGTCGTGGCTACACCTTC
TRBJ2-3 TRBV14 . . CASSQDQVGLPSTDTQYF TGTGCCAGCAGCCAAGATCAGGTTGGATTACCTTCCACAGATACGCAGTATTTT
TRBJ2-1 TRBV12-5 . . CASGLVMDGTIGGEQFF TGTGCTAGTGGTTTGGTAATGGATGGTACGATTGGAGGGGAGCAGTTCTTC
TRBJ2-2 TRBV2 . . CASRPRLGTGELFF TGTGCCAGCAGACCCCGGTTGGGCACCGGGGAGCTGTTTTTT
TRBJ1-2 TRBV5-6 . . CASSPRGGTYGYTF TGTGCCAGCAGCCCACGAGGGGGGACCTATGGCTACACCTTC
TRBJ2-7 TRBV5-6 TRBD2 . CASSLVLAGVEQYF TGTGCCAGCAGCTTGGTACTAGCGGGAGTCGAGCAGTACTTC
TRBJ2-2 TRBV7-8 TRBD1 . CASSRTGRRDTGELFF TGTGCCAGCAGCAGGACAGGGAGGAGGGACACCGGGGAGCTGTTTTTT
TRBJ2-7 TRBV7-6 TRBD2 . CASSLRGGAEQYF TGTGCCAGCAGCTTACGGGGGGGGGCCGAGCAGTACTTC
TRBJ1-4 TRBV15 . . CATRTVATNEKLFF TGTGCCACCCGGACAGTTGCAACTAATGAAAAACTGTTTTTT
TRBJ1-4 TRBV5-3 . . CARSPDGGRGATNEKLFF TGTGCCAGAAGCCCGGATGGGGGGCGGGGGGCAACTAATGAAAAACTGTTTTTT
TRBJ2-3 TRBV5-1 TRBD2 . CASRFQRETDTQYF TGCGCCAGCAGGTTCCAGCGGGAAACAGATACGCAGTATTTT
TRBJ2-6 TRBV13 . . CASSPPGTGANVLTF TGTGCCAGCAGCCCCCCAGGCACTGGGGCCAACGTCCTGACTTTC
TRBJ2-7 TRBV6-6 . . CASSYQGQTYEQYF TGTGCCAGCAGTTACCAAGGACAGACCTACGAGCAGTACTTC
TRBJ1-2 TRBV5-6 . . CASSLWDRYNYGYTF TGTGCCAGCAGCTTGTGGGACCGCTATAACTATGGCTACACCTTC
TRBJ2-1 TRBV27 . . CASSLGISSYNEQFF TGTGCCAGCAGTTTGGGGATCAGCTCCTACAATGAGCAGTTCTTC
TRBJ1-5 TRBV27 TRBD1 . CASRIKPPGQGFQPQHF TGTGCCAGCCGAATAAAGCCACCGGGACAGGGATTTCAGCCCCAGCATTTT
TRBJ1-4 TRBV6-5 . . CASSYLLGDEKLFF TGTGCCAGCAGTTACTTGTTGGGGGATGAAAAACTGTTTTTT
TRBJ1-2 TRBV25-1 . . CASSALRGGGYTF TGTGCCAGCAGTGCCCTCAGGGGCGGCGGCTACACCTTC
TRBJ2-7 TRBV28 . . CASKSQGEQYF TGTGCCAGCAAGAGCCAAGGCGAGCAGTACTTC
TRBJ1-2 TRBV5-1 TRBD1 once CASSLDLLQGAGYTF TGCGCCAGCAGCTTGGACCTCCTACAGGGGGCTGGCTACACCTTC
TRBJ2-2 TRBV7-2 . . CASSHQQGPNTGELFF TGTGCCAGCAGCCATCAGCAGGGTCCGAACACCGGGGAGCTGTTTTTT
TRBJ2-4 TRBV15 TRBD2 . CATSPAGGAKNIQYF TGTGCCACCAGCCCCGCGGGGGGAGCCAAAAACATTCAGTACTTC
TRBJ2-7 TRBV5-4 TRBD2 . CASSNDQGLLRQREDHEQYF TGTGCCAGCAGTAACGACCAGGGCCTCCTACGCCAGCGGGAGGACCACGAGCAGTACTTC
TRBJ2-7 TRBV19 TRBD1 . CASSIGQGSYEQYF TGTGCCAGTAGTATTGGACAGGGTTCCTACGAGCAGTACTTC
TRBJ1-2 TRBV5-1 . . CASSGGGSANYGYTF TGCGCCAGCAGCGGAGGTGGGTCAGCGAACTATGGCTACACCTTC
TRBJ1-5 TRBV6-8 . . CASSQTGLSNQPQHF TGTGCCAGCAGCCAAACAGGGCTGAGCAATCAGCCCCAGCATTTT
TRBJ1-4 TRBV9 . once CASSAQGGDEKLFF TGTGCCAGCAGCGCCCAGGGTGGGGATGAAAAACTGTTTTTT
TRBJ2-7 TRBV27 . . CASSSVGGSYEQYF TGTGCCAGCAGTTCCGTAGGGGGCTCCTACGAGCAGTACTTC
TRBJ2-3 TRBV5-1 . once CASSLDTSTDTQYF TGCGCCAGCAGCTTGGATACTAGCACAGATACGCAGTATTTT
TRBJ1-1 TRBV5-1 TRBD1 . CASSLGTGGIGNTEAFF TGCGCCAGCAGCTTGGGGACAGGGGGAATAGGGAACACTGAAGCTTTCTTT
TRBJ1-4 TRBV5-4 . . CASSKPQEQKLFF TGTGCCAGCAGCAAGCCACAGGAGCAAAAACTGTTTTTT
TRBJ2-3 TRBV6-5 . . CASSYSRGITDTQYF TGTGCCAGCAGTTACTCAAGAGGCATCACAGATACGCAGTATTTT
TRBJ2-7 TRBV25-1 . . CASSPLREQYF TGTGCCAGCAGTCCCTTGAGGGAGCAGTACTTC
TRBJ2-5 TRBV6-1 . . CASSGFVETQYF TGTGCCAGCAGTGGGTTCGTAGAGACCCAGTACTTC
TRBJ2-7 TRBV18 TRBD2 . CASSPGRAYEQYF TGTGCCAGCTCACCCGGGAGGGCCTACGAGCAGTACTTC
TRBJ2-3 TRBV5-1 . . CASSSGLGGTDTQYF TGCGCCAGCAGCTCTGGTCTGGGGGGCACAGATACGCAGTATTTT